The clone carrying this T cell receptor (beta chain) was seen a single time. Its target is unknown. PCR involved 60 Vbeta and 13 Jbeta primers. Produced via immunoSEQ multiplex PCR; TCRdb's table is partial and in-frame only. This sample has about 190,000 clones, with over 60% found just once. This record comes from a study of cytomegalovirus exposure and HLA in healthy donors. Study conclusions and caveats: When analyzed later, a missense DCLRE1C variant was found to be linked to TCR beta V- and J-gene trimming.

The germline V and J ends were trimmed by 2 bases and 1 base, with 5 bases remaining between them. The CDR3 loop spans 13 amino acids. CDR1 MNHEY and CDR2 SMNVEV come from the germline V gene (reference sequence). The chain joins TRBV27 to TRBJ1-1, with unresolved D. Sequencing used PBMCs. The clonotype originates from a woman in her thirties or forties in good health and CMV-seronegative. The CDR3 is CASSLVENTEAFF. The DNA of the CDR3 is TGTGCCAGCAGTTTAGTAGAGAACACTGAAGCTTTCTTT.